This TCR beta chain was recovered during a study of tumor and adjacent non-tumor tissue in lung cancer. Study at large: Patients comprised 12 adenocarcinoma, a couple of squamous cell carcinoma and 1 small cell lung cancer. On average, productive TCRbeta reads reached a few million per sample. Study conclusions and caveats: TCR diversity was significantly greater in tumor than normal lung tissue.

As for this clonotype: The target antigen is unknown.

This sample's RNA came from whole unsorted tissue. The normal lung tissue was taken more than 3 cm from the tumor edge. Three rounds of nested PCR, following a modified ARM-PCR protocol, produced the TCRbeta library. TCRdb ran MiXCR on the multiplex PCR reads and lists one entry per CDR3 protein. The table shows about 80,000 distinct CDR3 sequences, with more than 80% occurring only once. The sequencing sample was made of distant non-tumor lung tissue. This sequence originates from a man aged 55-75 years with non-small cell lung cancer.

CDR3 sequence (DNA): TGCGCCAGCAGCTTGGGGGCACTAGCGGGGGGAGCCAAGTTCTTC. It codes for CASSLGALAGGAKFF. The chain couples TRBV5-1 to TRBJ2-1, with 12 bases matching TRBD2. The CDR3 is made up of 15 amino acids. Germline CDR1 SGHRS, CDR2 YFSETQ. The V segment lost 0 bases and the J segment 14 bases; nucleotides outside the gene matches: 9.